The rows below give T cell receptor beta chains drawn from one sample of a study of regulatory T cells in long-lasting Graves disease. Each CDR3 protein gets one entry after TCRdb re-called the multiplex PCR reads with MiXCR. Counted here are roughly 420,000 distinct CDR3 sequences, roughly 17% occurring once; the ten biggest clones make up approximately 12%. This sample was shared with a second study, whose subject was T cells in Graves' hyperthyroidism and ophthalmopathy.

The sequencing here drew on peripheral blood mononuclear cells (PBMCs), taken at new diagnosis, from a patient treated with antithyroid drugs. Receptors were obtained from a woman in her 30s with Graves disease. Both conserved end residues are part of each CDR3. The D gene is left open where the match is weak. The size entry is marked missing in some rows and otherwise reads once, few, many or a size class.

>NA|many|TRBJ2-5|TRBV20-1
CSATQWETQYF
TGCAGTGCTACCCAATGGGAGACCCAGTACTTC
>NA|NA|TRBJ1-1|TRBV18
CASSLVNDRGTEAFF
TGTGCCAGCTCACTCGTTAACGACAGAGGGACTGAAGCTTTCTTT
>TRBD2|NA|TRBJ2-1|TRBV5-6
CASSLVVAGVGNEQFF
TGTGCCAGCAGCTTGGTTGTGGCGGGAGTGGGGAATGAGCAGTTCTTC
>TRBD1|NA|TRBJ2-1|TRBV12-5
CASGLEQGHEQFF
TGTGCTAGTGGTTTGGAACAGGGGCATGAGCAGTTCTTC
>NA|NA|TRBJ1-6|TRBV6-1
CASSQDPGGRSSPLHF
TGCGCCAGCAGCCAAGATCCTGGGGGGCGAAGCTCACCCCTCCACTTT
>TRBD2|many|TRBJ2-3|TRBV27
CASSLSEGRYSGRSDTQYF
TGTGCCAGCAGTTTATCCGAGGGTAGATACAGCGGGAGATCAGATACGCAGTATTTT
>NA|NA|TRBJ1-3|TRBV7-2
CASSLTNKASPGNTIYF
TGTGCCAGCAGCTTAACCAACAAGGCTTCACCTGGAAACACCATATATTTT
>NA|many|TRBJ2-5|TRBV20-1
CTILGTGRGETQYF
TGCACGATTCTGGGCACAGGCAGGGGAGAGACCCAGTACTTC
>TRBD1|many|TRBJ2-7|TRBV7-9
CASSRTGGEGTYEQYF
TGTGCCAGCAGCCGGACAGGGGGGGAGGGTACCTACGAGCAGTACTTC
>NA|many|TRBJ1-1|TRBV12-3/TRBV12-4
CASSLRWGAGTEAFF
TGTGCCAGCAGTCTCCGGTGGGGGGCAGGAACTGAAGCTTTCTTT
>NA|many|TRBJ1-2|TRBV28
CASSLPGRGHYGYTF
TGTGCCAGCAGTCTCCCCGGCAGGGGCCACTATGGCTACACCTTC
>NA|NA|TRBJ2-3|TRBV2
CASTGLSGYTDTQYF
TGTGCCAGCACCGGACTAAGCGGATACACAGATACGCAGTATTTT
>NA|many|TRBJ1-2|TRBV6-5
CASSYAANYGYTF
TGTGCCAGCAGTTACGCGGCTAACTATGGCTACACCTTC
>TRBD2|NA|TRBJ2-3|TRBV6-1
CASSGGSGWDTQYF
TGTGCCAGCAGCGGGGGTAGCGGGTGGGATACGCAGTATTTT
>NA|once|TRBJ2-1|TRBV15
CATSRWSDEQFF
TGTGCCACCAGCCGATGGAGTGATGAGCAGTTCTTC
>NA|NA|TRBJ2-7|TRBV10-3
CATLERGGGILSGEQYF
TGTGCCACCTTGGAAAGGGGGGGAGGGATTCTTTCGGGCGAGCAGTACTTC
>NA|many|TRBJ2-1|TRBV3-1
CASSHSFLTDNEQFF
TGTGCCAGCAGCCATAGTTTTCTCACCGACAATGAGCAGTTCTTC
>TRBD1|few|TRBJ1-3|TRBV6-1
CASSHGTGSLTSGNTIYF
TGTGCCAGCAGTCACGGGACAGGGTCCCTCACCTCTGGAAACACCATATATTTT
>NA|NA|TRBJ1-2|TRBV5-5
CASSKGPEGYGYTF
TGTGCCAGCAGCAAGGGCCCTGAAGGCTATGGCTACACCTTC
>NA|many|TRBJ2-7|TRBV6-1
CASSEAFYEQYF
TGTGCCAGCAGTGAAGCTTTCTACGAGCAGTACTTC
>TRBD2|many|TRBJ2-2|TRBV12-3/TRBV12-4
CASSLYSGSNGELFF
TGTGCCAGCAGTTTATATAGCGGGTCGAACGGGGAGCTGTTTTTT
>NA|many|TRBJ1-1|TRBV3-1
CASSSERATGLAFF
TGTGCCAGCAGCTCAGAAAGAGCAACAGGTCTAGCTTTCTTT
>TRBD2|many|TRBJ2-7|TRBV3-1
CATSSGRALESYEQYF
TGTGCCACCAGTAGCGGGAGGGCCCTCGAATCCTACGAGCAGTACTTC
>NA|many|TRBJ2-7|TRBV20-1
CSARAPDTYSYEQYF
TGCAGTGCTAGAGCCCCCGACACATACTCCTACGAGCAGTACTTC